Listed here are 21 T cell receptor beta chains from one sample, sequenced in a study of early T cells in non-severe SARS-CoV-2 infection. From the 5' RACE reads, TCRdb called clonotypes with MiXCR, one entry per CDR3 protein. The sample lists some 59,000 distinct CDR3 sequences; roughly a tenth were seen once. Sequencing input: whole blood. The receptors shown here come from an adult who was a healthcare worker with PCR-confirmed SARS-CoV-2 infection or an uninfected control (not recorded which).

Ten or more counts support this clonotype. The chain employs TRBV13 and TRBJ2-7, with 11 bases lining up with TRBD1. Germline V lookup: CDR1 PRHDT, CDR2 FYEKMQ (reference sequence). Trimming removed 0 bases from V and 4 bases from J; junction bases left unmatched: 2. The CDR3 is 15 residues long. CDR3 coding DNA: TGTGCCAGCAGCTTAGGTGGGACAGGGGGTTACGAGCAGTACTTC. Translation gives CASSLGGTGGYEQYF.

Only a few counts were recorded for this clonotype. This chain links TRBV6-5 with TRBJ1-2; no definite D call. This CDR3 has 13 amino acids. Germline V gene data show CDR1 as MNHEY and CDR2 as SVGAGI. Trimming shortened V by 0 bases and J by 8 bases, and 10 bases separated the two germline ends. The CDR3 region has the DNA TGTGCCAGCAGTTACTCGGAGGGCGGCGGCTACACCTTC. Protein product: CASSYSEGGGYTF.

The chain is built from TRBV4-1 and TRBJ1-1, with 7 bases matching TRBD1. The J segment lost 4 bases and the V segment lost 1 base, leaving 6 bases of the junction unmatched. CDR3 size: 15 residues. CDR1 MGHRA and CDR2 YSYEKL come from the germline V gene. The CDR3 region has the DNA TGCGCCAGCAGCCAAGGGGCAGGGGGAGGCACTGAAGCTTTCTTT. Translating it yields CASSQGAGGGTEAFF.

This clonotype has more than one count but fewer than ten. The rearrangement uses TRBV5-1 and TRBJ2-3; D is uncertain. Germline CDR1 is SGHRS and CDR2 is YFSETQ. Trimming removed 4 bases from V and 1 base from J, with 10 bases in between. The CDR3 length is 14 residues. CDR3 residues: CASSTETGTDTQYF. CDR3 nucleotide sequence: TGCGCCAGCAGCACGGAAACGGGCACAGATACGCAGTATTTT.

In this sample, this clonotype turned up many times. CDR3 amino acids: CASSFMTSTEAFF. CDR3 coding DNA: TGTGCCAGCAGCTTTATGACCAGCACTGAAGCTTTCTTT. V usage is TRBV11-2 and J usage is TRBJ1-1; D gene uncertain. CDR1 SGHAT and CDR2 FQNNGV come from the germline V gene. CDR3 length: 13 residues. Trimming stripped 3 bases from V and 4 bases from J, with 9 bases between.

This clonotype was counted between two and nine times. The chain links TRBV5-4 to TRBJ2-5; 7 bases agree with TRBD2. V lost 4 bases, J lost 2 bases, and 14 bases stayed unmatched. This CDR3 has 17 amino acids. Germline assignment: CDR1 SGHNT and CDR2 YYREEE (reference sequence). The CDR3 nucleotides read TGTGCCAGCAGCCCTCGACTTCGCGGGGGAGCTCAAGAGACCCAGTACTTC. Translating gives CASSPRLRGGAQETQYF.

This chain links TRBV5-1 with TRBJ1-4; possible D gene TRBD1, 5 bases. The length of the CDR3 is 13 residues. The germline V gene encodes CDR1 SGHRS and CDR2 YFSETQ. Trimming pared 5 bases from V and 8 bases from J, leaving 13 bases between. CDR3 sequence reads: CASSPTSGEKLFF. As DNA, the CDR3 is TGCGCCAGCAGTCCAACTTCAGGGGAAAAACTGTTTTTT.

This chain uses TRBV5-1 with TRBJ1-6; D is possibly TRBD1 (6 bases). Germline CDR1 and CDR2: SGHRS and YFSETQ. With 4 bases removed from V and 5 bases from J, the gap between germline ends came to 13 bases. The CDR3 contains 15 residues. The CDR3 is CASSIQGRDNSPLHF. DNA of the CDR3: TGCGCCAGCAGCATACAGGGAAGGGATAATTCACCCCTCCACTTT.

This clonotype was detected only a few times. The chain recombines TRBV30 with TRBJ1-3; D is unclear. Trimming pared 2 bases from V and 3 bases from J, leaving 5 bases between. The CDR3 extends over 12 amino acids. Germline V CDR1 and CDR2: GTSNPN, SVGIG (reference sequence). CDR3 sequence: CAWSTSGNTIYF. CDR3 coding DNA: TGTGCCTGGAGTACGAGTGGAAACACCATATATTTT.

Ten or more counts support this clonotype. V gene TRBV2 combines with J gene TRBJ2-5; the D is unclear. Germline loops: CDR1 SNHLY, CDR2 FYNNEI. The V and J ends lost 1 base and 1 base respectively, with 7 bases between them. This CDR3 has 14 amino acids. The CDR3 is CASSEDGFQETQYF. CDR3 in DNA: TGTGCCAGCAGTGAAGACGGGTTCCAAGAGACCCAGTACTTC.

The chain couples TRBV9 to TRBJ1-1, with D maybe TRBD1 (5 bases). Germline V lookup: CDR1 SGDLS, CDR2 YYNGEE. The germline V and J ends were trimmed by 3 bases and 0 bases, with 12 bases remaining between them. This CDR3 has 15 amino acids. In DNA, the CDR3 is TGTGCCAGCAGCGCGGGTGAGGGGCTGAACACTGAAGCTTTCTTT. It yields the protein CASSAGEGLNTEAFF.

A few counts support this clonotype. The rearrangement joins TRBV7-9 to TRBJ2-3; tentatively, D is TRBD2 (6 bases). CDR1 SEHNR and CDR2 FQNEAQ come from the germline V gene (reference sequence). Trimming left V 5 bases short and J 0 bases short, with 12 bases between. The CDR3 covers 15 residues. The CDR3 DNA is TGTGCCAGCAGCCCCCCGGGGGTGAGCACAGATACGCAGTATTTT. Translation gives CASSPPGVSTDTQYF.

The chain has TRBV25-1 and TRBJ2-2; 8 bases align to TRBD1. Germline-derived CDR1 and CDR2 are MGHDK and SYGVNS. This CDR3 has 16 amino acids. Germline trimming cut 7 bases from V and 3 bases from J; bases unmatched to any gene: 10. Here the CDR3 DNA reads TGTGCCAGCACCTGGTTACAGGGGGAAGACACCGGGGAGCTGTTTTTT. It is translated as CASTWLQGEDTGELFF.

This clonotype was seen only a few times. V and J are TRBV14 and TRBJ2-5; D is possibly TRBD1 (6 bases). Trimming removed 0 bases from V and 6 bases from J, with 14 bases in between. From germline, CDR1 is SGHDN and CDR2 FVKESK. This CDR3 contains 15 residues. Here the CDR3 DNA reads TGTGCCAGCAGCCAAGACCTGACAGGTGGCCAGACCCAGTACTTC. Residues: CASSQDLTGGQTQYF. The variable domain in full, completed from reference TRBV14 and TRBJ2-5, reads EAGVTQFPSHSVIEKGQTVTLRCDPISGHDNLYWYRRVMGKEIKFLLHFVKESKQDESGMPNNRFLAERTGGTYSTLKVQPAELEDSGVYFCASSQDLTGGQTQYFGPGTRLLVL.

There are many counts of this clonotype. This chain uses TRBV6-6 with TRBJ1-6; perhaps TRBD1 as D (6 bases). Germline V gene data show CDR1 as MNHNY and CDR2 as SVGAGI (reference sequence). The V end was cut by 1 base, the J end by 6 bases, with 13 bases between. This CDR3 comprises 16 residues. CDR3 protein: CASSYFIGTSNSPLHF. For the CDR3, the DNA is TGTGCCAGCAGTTACTTTATAGGGACAAGTAATTCACCCCTCCACTTT.

There are many counts of this clonotype. The genes are TRBV11-2 and TRBJ1-2; D unresolved. This CDR3 is 13 amino acids long. Looked up from germline, CDR1 is SGHAT and CDR2 is FQNNGV. The ends were cut back, 4 bases at V and 5 bases at J, with 11 bases in the middle. The CDR3 DNA sequence: TGTGCCAGCAGCTCCGGGCCAGATTATGGCTACACCTTC. Translating it yields CASSSGPDYGYTF.

This clonotype showed up many times. This chain joins TRBV2 and TRBJ2-5; 8 bases are shared with TRBD2. CDR1 and CDR2 from the germline V gene are SNHLY and FYNNEI. V was clipped by 1 base and J by 2 bases; unmatched bases: 0. The CDR3 consists of 14 residues. This CDR3 is CASSEGGGQETQYF. In nucleotides, the CDR3 is TGTGCCAGCAGTGAAGGCGGGGGGCAAGAGACCCAGTACTTC.

As to this clonotype: No conserved phenylalanine or tryptophan is present at the end of the CDR3, so a read error is the likely explanation. Because the CDR3's place on the DNA is in doubt, the DNA is left out and the CDR3 is given as listed by TCRdb. This chain uses TRBV2 with TRBJ2-1; the table's D call, TRBD1, has no DNA check behind it. The CDR3 is 9 residues long, ends included. CDR1 is SNHLY, CDR2 FYNNEI, per germline. The CDR3 sequence is CASSEGPRT.

This clonotype was seen a handful of times. CDR3 sequence: CASTSGTGGNEQYF. CDR3 nucleotide sequence: TGTGCCAGCACCAGTGGGACAGGGGGCAACGAGCAGTACTTC. The chain joins TRBV11-2 to TRBJ2-7, with TRBD1 matching over 12 bases. This CDR3 is built from 14 residues. J gave up 5 bases and V 7 bases, and 6 bases lay outside the gene matches. CDR1 is SGHAT and CDR2 is FQNNGV in the germline V gene.

The chain uses TRBV30 and TRBJ1-6, with unresolved D. The ends were cut back, 3 bases at V and 7 bases at J, with 7 bases in the middle. Per the germline V gene, CDR1 is GTSNPN and CDR2 is SVGIG (reference sequence). CDR3 length: 12 residues. CDR3 protein: CAWRPPNSPLHF. The CDR3 DNA reads TGTGCCTGGAGACCCCCCAATTCACCCCTCCACTTT.

The chain carries TRBV2 and TRBJ2-3; no clear D gene. Germline lookup yields CDR1 SNHLY and CDR2 FYNNEI. Trimming left V 10 bases short and J 3 bases short, with 8 bases between. This CDR3 has 11 residues. The DNA of the CDR3 is TGTGCCACCCAGTCAACAGATACGCAGTATTTT. Protein sequence: CATQSTDTQYF.